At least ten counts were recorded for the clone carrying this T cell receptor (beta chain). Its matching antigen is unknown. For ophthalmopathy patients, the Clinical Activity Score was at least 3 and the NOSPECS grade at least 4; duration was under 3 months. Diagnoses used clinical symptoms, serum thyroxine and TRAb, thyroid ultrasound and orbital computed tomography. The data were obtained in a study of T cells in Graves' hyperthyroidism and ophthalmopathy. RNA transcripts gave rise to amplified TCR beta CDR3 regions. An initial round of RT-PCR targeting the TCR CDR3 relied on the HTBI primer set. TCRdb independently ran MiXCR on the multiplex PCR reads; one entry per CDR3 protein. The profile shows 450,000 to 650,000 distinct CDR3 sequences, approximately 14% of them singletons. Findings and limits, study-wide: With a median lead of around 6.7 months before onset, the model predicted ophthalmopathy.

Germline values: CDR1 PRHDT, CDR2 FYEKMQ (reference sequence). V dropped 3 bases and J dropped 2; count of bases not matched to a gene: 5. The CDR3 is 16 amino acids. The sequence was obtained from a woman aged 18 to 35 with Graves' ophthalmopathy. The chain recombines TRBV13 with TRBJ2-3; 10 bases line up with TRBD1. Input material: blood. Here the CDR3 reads CASSFWDRGHTDTQYF. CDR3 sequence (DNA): TGTGCCAGCAGCTTCTGGGACAGGGGCCACACAGATACGCAGTATTTT.